What follows are 8 T cell receptor beta chains derived from one specimen sequenced in a study of blood T cell repertoires in COVID-19. Sequenced by immunoSEQ multiplex PCR; TCRdb stores in-frame clones only, minus some. The repertoire includes hundreds of thousands of clones, more than 80% of them detected once, and more than 1% sits in the top ten. The sample comprised peripheral blood. The receptors originated from a man aged 35 to 55 with acute or convalescent COVID-19.

This clone was counted a single time. The chain carries TRBV5-1 and TRBJ2-2; 11 bases align to TRBD2. Germline V gene data show CDR1 as SGHRS and CDR2 as YFSETQ. With V trimmed by 4 bases and J by 5 bases, 4 bases remained unmatched. The length of the CDR3 is 15 residues. CDR3 protein: CASSRLAGRTGELFF. CDR3 DNA sequence: TGCGCCAGCAGCCGACTAGCGGGAAGGACCGGGGAGCTGTTTTTT. Full variable domain (remainder filled in from reference TRBV5-1 and TRBJ2-2): KAGVTQTPRYLIKTRGQQVTLSCSPISGHRSVSWYQQTPGQGLQFLFEYFSETQRNKGNFPGRFSGRQFSNSRSEMNVSTLELGDSALYLCASSRLAGRTGELFFGEGSRLTVL.

The gene calls are TRBV27 and TRBJ1-2; D not resolved. Trimming removed 4 bases from V and 8 bases from J, with 23 bases in between. Germline V gives CDR1 MNHEY, CDR2 SMNVEV (reference sequence). The CDR3 sequence is 16 residues long. CDR3 bases: TGTGCCAGCAGTTCCCCGTCCTCCGGCGGAGCGTGGGGCTACACCTTC. Its protein product is CASSSPSSGGAWGYTF.

The chain employs TRBV6-6 and TRBJ2-7; 10 bases fit TRBD1. This CDR3 has 15 amino acids. The V segment lost 5 bases and the J segment 4 bases; nucleotides outside the gene matches: 8. Germline assignment: CDR1 MNHNY and CDR2 SVGAGI (reference sequence). In DNA, the CDR3 is TGTGCCAGCAGTACGCTGGGACAGGGGTTTTACGAGCAGTACTTC. Its translation is CASSTLGQGFYEQYF.

The V gene is TRBV11-2, the J gene TRBJ1-1, with 8 bases lining up with TRBD1. CDR1 is SGHAT and CDR2 is FQNNGV in the germline V gene. The CDR3 spans 15 residues. V was pared by 3 bases and J by 2 bases, with 5 bases of the junction left unmatched. The CDR3: CASSFGDRGNTEAFF. DNA for the CDR3: TGTGCCAGCAGCTTTGGAGACAGGGGCAACACTGAAGCTTTCTTT.

This clone was counted between two and nine times. The rearrangement uses TRBV6-6 and TRBJ1-5; weak D call: TRBD1 (5 bases). The V gene's germline CDR1 is MNHNY and CDR2 SVGAGI (reference sequence). The CDR3 covers 14 residues. Deletions cut 2 bases from V and 5 bases from J, with 10 bases between. The CDR3 protein is CASSYRQGHQPQHF. For the CDR3, the DNA is TGTGCCAGCAGTTACCGCCAGGGCCATCAGCCCCAGCATTTT.

The count of this clone is one. The chain employs TRBV30 and TRBJ1-2; a weak D match, TRBD1 (6 bases). The V gene's germline CDR1 is GTSNPN and CDR2 SVGIG (reference sequence). The CDR3 is made up of 14 amino acids. Trimming removed 3 bases at V and 4 bases at J, with 15 bases between. CDR3 sequence reads: CAWRLQGGGYGYTF. The DNA for the CDR3 is TGTGCCTGGAGATTACAGGGCGGAGGCTATGGCTACACCTTC.

V usage is TRBV7-3 and J usage is TRBJ1-6; a weak D match, TRBD1 (5 bases). The CDR3 extends over 13 amino acids. Germline values: CDR1 SGHTA, CDR2 FQGTGA. The V end lost 5 bases, the J end lost 7 bases, and 9 bases lay between the germline ends. This CDR3 is CASSPDTNSPLHF. Here the CDR3 DNA reads TGTGCCAGCAGCCCGGACACCAATTCACCCCTCCACTTT. The full variable domain, its missing parts supplied by reference TRBV7-3 and TRBJ1-6, is GAGVSQTPSNKVTEKGKYVELRCDPISGHTALYWYRQSLGQGPEFLIYFQGTGAADDSGLPNDRFFAVRPEGSVSTLKIQRTERGDSAVYLCASSPDTNSPLHFGNGTRLTVT.

This CDR3 reads CAWSADSSYSLGNTIYF. The CDR3 DNA is TGTGCCTGGAGCGCGGACAGTTCGTACAGTCTCGGAAACACCATATATTTT. The chain links TRBV30 to TRBJ1-3; TRBD1 might be the D (6 bases). The V and J ends lost 3 bases and 4 bases respectively, with 22 bases between them. Germline V gene lookup returns CDR1 GTSNPN and CDR2 SVGIG (reference sequence). The CDR3 consists of 17 residues.